This T cell receptor beta chain was documented in a study of cytomegalovirus exposure and HLA in healthy donors (dated by TCRdb to the late 2010s). In terms of the full investigation: The approximately 710 repertoires of the first cohort and the 95 to 150 validation repertoires were produced on the same platform, according to a later analysis. The aim of the study was to test whether cataloging public T cell receptors could identify signatures of past pathogen exposure. Along with the roughly 610-subject first cohort, a separate validation cohort of around 110 different subjects was used. To predict cytomegalovirus infection status, the study combined high-throughput TCR immunosequencing, statistical association of individual TCRs with disease status, and machine learning.

Study-level results and caveats: Cytomegalovirus status was reported to be diagnosed by the classifier with high specificity and sensitivity in both the original and validation cohorts. Of the cluster scores, approximately 95% were above 0 in a later analysis, which found that TCRs clustered in the first cohort also tended to co-occur in the approximately 120 validation repertoires. The validation cohort had no HLA typing available for a later analysis, so co-occurrence within that cohort was assessed over all 120 or so repertoires. In vitro tests confirmed that a few of the cytomegalovirus-associated TCR beta chains recognize cytomegalovirus antigens. While some public TCRs were present in many individuals, most TCR sequences turned up only very rarely across donors. The authors suggested that the approach could potentially be generalized to other disease states and immunological phenotypes. A total of 150 or so TCR beta chains were listed by the study as associated with cytomegalovirus.

The donors were included in the validation cohort of 100 to 150 subjects, a group kept apart from the roughly 680-subject first cohort. As regards this clone: This receptor's antigen is unknown. Per-nucleotide qualities are absent, and no much larger clonotype sits a single base away.

The germline V end is reduced by 2 bases and the J end by 7 bases; junction bases left unmatched: 4. From cysteine to phenylalanine, the CDR3 is 13 amino acids long. Just the 39-base CDR3 DNA is kept, in frame starting at base 1. CDR1 and CDR2 were assigned from the germline V gene (reference sequence) as MNHEY and SMNVEV. Libraries were built with the immunoSEQ multiplex PCR assay. On the authors' methods: A statistical classification framework was developed to diagnose cytomegalovirus status using the catalog of TCR beta chain sequences. What TCRdb holds here is the immuneACCESS table cut down to in-frame rearrangements. Part of the clones is not present; checked against another copy, under half of the missing clones reflect an unresolved V gene, and the others are unexplained. V and J calls plus clone size are reproduced from that table; the DNA served to infer D and trimming. Recorded for this sample are just under 75,000 clones; around 94% of them occurred a single time. Together, the top ten hold 3.2% of the sample.

The chain was built from TRBV27 and TRBJ1-2, and TRBD1 aligns with 7 junction nucleotides. This receptor was taken from a woman in her late teens or twenties in good health and CMV-seropositive. Sequenced material: PBMCs. CDR3 sequence: CASSLRGGFGYTF. DNA sequence: TGTGCCAGCAGTTTAAGAGGGGGCTTTGGCTACACCTTC.